The clone carrying this T cell receptor beta chain was counted a single time. This CDR3 region has 13 residues. Per the germline V gene, CDR1 is MNHNS and CDR2 is SASEGT. Trimming pared 3 bases from V and 1 base from J, leaving 6 bases between. TCR beta chains were sequenced at survey level with immunoSEQ. Clones were sequenced by immunoSEQ multiplex PCR, and TCRdb holds only the in-frame ones, with some missing. The repertoire holds some 68,000 clones, with 93% as singletons. This TCR came from a man aged 40-50 years with rheumatoid arthritis. The sample consisted of PBMCs. The V call is TRBV6-1, the J call TRBJ1-1; D gene ambiguous. In DNA form, the CDR3 reads TGTGCCAGCAGTGAGTTGGCGAACACTGAAGCTTTCTTT. As protein: CASSELANTEAFF.